A single sample gave rise to the 30 T cell receptor beta chains below, sequenced in a study of blood T cell repertoires in COVID-19. Produced via immunoSEQ multiplex PCR; TCRdb's table is partial and in-frame only. The repertoire consists of 350,000 to 550,000 clones, with about 85% occurring once and the leading ten covering roughly 1.9%. The sequencing input was PBMCs or T cells enriched from blood (not recorded which). These receptors all stem from a woman aged 18 to 35 with acute COVID-19.

This rearrangement joins TRBV12-3 or TRBV12-4 to TRBJ2-2; D not certain. The CDR3 sequence is 13 residues long. Trimming shortened V by 1 base and J by 5 bases, and 5 bases separated the two germline ends. The CDR3 DNA reads as TGTGCCAGCAGTTTAGGAGTAACCGGGGAGCTGTTTTTT. This gives the protein CASSLGVTGELFF.

DNA of the CDR3: TGTGCCAGCAGTGACGAAGTAGCGGGGGGGCTTGGGCAGTACTTC. As protein: CASSDEVAGGLGQYF. The V call is TRBV2, the J call TRBJ2-7; TRBD2 agrees at 11 bases. Germline CDR1 is SNHLY and CDR2 is FYNNEI. V lost 3 bases to trimming and J lost 9 bases; unmatched junction nucleotides: 10. CDR3 length: 15 amino acids.

V gene TRBV19 combines with J gene TRBJ1-5; the D gene is possibly TRBD1 (6 bases). Germline V gives CDR1 LNHDA, CDR2 SQIVND (reference sequence). The CDR3 is 15 amino acids. V lost 1 base and J lost 2, with 9 bases in between. The CDR3 here is CASSIAGVGNQPQHF. As DNA, the CDR3 is TGTGCCAGTAGTATAGCAGGGGTAGGCAATCAGCCCCAGCATTTT.

CDR3 sequence reads: CASSLDGMFRGYTF. The DNA of the CDR3 is TGTGCCAGCAGTTTGGACGGGATGTTTCGTGGCTACACCTTC. The chain has TRBV27 and TRBJ1-2; D is unclear. V lost 3 bases to trimming and J lost 7 bases, with 15 bases between them. The CDR3 spans 14 residues. The germline CDR1 and CDR2 sequences are MNHEY and SMNVEV (reference sequence).

V and J are TRBV3-1 (or the pseudogene TRBV3-2) and TRBJ2-1; D not certain. The CDR3 extends over 16 amino acids. Germline V gene lookup returns CDR1 LGHDT and CDR2 YNNKEL (reference sequence). Trimming pared 1 base from V and 1 base from J, leaving 11 bases between. The CDR3 here is CASSQGLQMSYNEQFF. The CDR3 DNA sequence: TGTGCCAGCAGCCAAGGGCTCCAGATGTCCTACAATGAGCAGTTCTTC.

This chain joins TRBV4-1 and TRBJ2-1; 11 bases line up with TRBD2. The V gene end was trimmed by 5 bases and the J gene end by 7 bases; junction bases not matched to a gene: 7. The germline V gene encodes CDR1 MGHRA and CDR2 YSYEKL. This CDR3 contains 15 residues. DNA for the CDR3: TGCGCCAGCAGCTTAGCGGGGGGGCAACTGAATGAGCAGTTCTTC. Translation: CASSLAGGQLNEQFF.

The chain combines TRBV5-1 with TRBJ1-1; 7 bases agree with TRBD1. Germline loops: CDR1 SGHRS, CDR2 YFSETQ. Trimming removed 4 bases from V and 5 bases from J; junction bases left unmatched: 8. The CDR3 has 14 amino acids. CDR3 sequence reads: CASSLQGKGTEAFF. The CDR3 nucleotides read TGCGCCAGCAGCCTACAGGGGAAGGGGACTGAAGCTTTCTTT.

The chain employs TRBV4-3 and TRBJ2-2, with a tentative D call TRBD1 (6 bases). The CDR3 totals 19 residues. Germline CDR1 reads LGHNA; CDR2 reads YSLEER. V was cut by 0 bases and J by 0 bases, with 17 bases left in between. The CDR3 nucleotides read TGCGCCAGCAGCCAAGACGGGGCAGGGGCTGGCACGAACACCGGGGAGCTGTTTTTT. Amino acid sequence: CASSQDGAGAGTNTGELFF.

The rearrangement uses TRBV7-9 and TRBJ2-7; 10 bases line up with TRBD1. Germline loops: CDR1 SEHNR, CDR2 FQNEAQ (reference sequence). J gave up 1 base and V 5 bases, and 8 bases lay outside the gene matches. CDR3 length: 16 amino acids. CDR3: CASSEDRGRTSYEQYF. Here the CDR3 DNA reads TGTGCCAGCAGCGAGGACAGGGGGAGAACATCCTACGAGCAGTACTTC.

V usage is TRBV5-4 and J usage is TRBJ2-3; 8 positions agree with TRBD1. Trimming took 0 bases from V and 2 from J; bases not matched to a gene: 5. The CDR3 spans 16 residues. Germline CDR1 is SGHNT and CDR2 is YYREEE (reference sequence). The CDR3 loop is CASSLARDRNTDTQYF. CDR3 DNA sequence: TGTGCCAGCAGCTTGGCCCGGGACAGGAACACAGATACGCAGTATTTT.

V is TRBV5-6 and J is TRBJ1-5, with D possibly TRBD1 on 6 matching bases. The length of the CDR3 is 16 residues. Trimming removed 3 bases from V and 2 bases from J, with 15 bases in between. Looked up from germline, CDR1 is SGHDT and CDR2 is YYEEEE. CDR3 sequence: CASSYTARGGNQPQHF. For the CDR3, the DNA is TGTGCCAGCAGCTATACAGCCAGGGGAGGCAATCAGCCCCAGCATTTT.

A note on this clone: The sample has other DNA sequences that encode this CDR3 too. The chain carries TRBV27 and TRBJ2-7; 11 bases map to TRBD2. The junction had 3 bases not matched to a gene; V was cut back by 5 bases and J by 0 bases. Germline V gives CDR1 MNHEY, CDR2 SMNVEV (reference sequence). This CDR3 has 15 amino acids. CDR3 in amino acids: CASSPGTSGSYEQYF. The CDR3, as DNA: TGTGCCAGCAGTCCCGGGACTAGCGGCTCCTACGAGCAGTACTTC.

The table lists this clone with a count of one. This chain connects TRBV18 to TRBJ2-7, with D possibly TRBD2 on 6 matching bases. V dropped 1 base and J dropped 2 bases, with 12 bases sitting between them. The V gene's germline CDR1 is KGHSH and CDR2 LQKENI. The CDR3 contains 15 residues. The chain's CDR3 is CASSPQFQRAYEQYF. The CDR3, as DNA: TGTGCCAGCTCACCACAGTTCCAGCGGGCCTACGAGCAGTACTTC.

The chain recombines TRBV11-2 with TRBJ2-1; a possible D gene is TRBD2 (6 bases). The CDR3 has 18 amino acids. Germline V gene data show CDR1 as SGHAT and CDR2 as FQNNGV. With 0 bases removed from V and 7 bases from J, the gap between germline ends came to 22 bases. DNA for the CDR3: TGTGCCAGCAGCTTAGACCGGGCGGGGTCCCGCGTGAGGAATGAGCAGTTCTTC. Its translation: CASSLDRAGSRVRNEQFF.

The gene calls are TRBV30 and TRBJ1-5; unclear D gene. V lost 2 bases and J lost 6, with 17 bases in between. CDR1 and CDR2 (germline): GTSNPN, SVGIG (reference sequence). This CDR3 is 15 amino acids long. The chain's CDR3 is CAWSSAGLLFQPQHF. The CDR3 region has the DNA TGTGCCTGGAGTAGTGCGGGGTTGCTGTTTCAGCCCCAGCATTTT.

This chain links TRBV4-1 with TRBJ2-1; D is unresolved. Germline loops: CDR1 MGHRA, CDR2 YSYEKL. The CDR3 totals 14 residues. V lost 1 base and J lost 4, with 8 bases in between. The DNA for the CDR3 is TGCGCCAGCAGCCAAGTCCCCTTTTACAATGAGCAGTTCTTC. Translated: CASSQVPFYNEQFF.

This clone is a singleton in its sample. The V and J genes are TRBV18 and TRBJ1-6; unclear D gene. The CDR3 extends over 15 amino acids. Per the germline V gene, CDR1 is KGHSH and CDR2 is LQKENI. V lost 2 bases and J 7 bases, leaving 12 bases between the germline ends. In DNA form, the CDR3 reads TGTGCCAGCTCACCAGGCCAGGTTGACAATTCACCCCTCCACTTT. Its translation is CASSPGQVDNSPLHF. Complete variable domain (other parts from reference TRBV18 and TRBJ1-6): NAGVMQNPRHLVRRRGQEARLRCSPMKGHSHVYWYRQLPEEGLKFMVYLQKENIIDESGMPKERFSAEFPKEGPSILRIQQVVRGDSAAYFCASSPGQVDNSPLHFGNGTRLTVT.

This rearrangement joins TRBV7-2 to TRBJ2-1; no clear D gene. Deletions cut 1 base from V and 8 bases from J, with 12 bases between. Germline V gene lookup returns CDR1 SGHTA and CDR2 FQGNSA. The CDR3 runs to 14 residues. The CDR3 DNA reads as TGTGCCAGCAGCTTAGGCCTTGGCACCTATGAGCAGTTCTTC. Its protein product is CASSLGLGTYEQFF.

V and J are TRBV6-2 or TRBV6-3 and TRBJ2-7; perhaps TRBD2 as D (5 bases). This CDR3 region has 16 residues. Trimming shortened V by 6 bases and J by 2 bases, and 20 bases separated the two germline ends. Germline-derived CDR1 and CDR2 are MNHEY and SVGEGT. CDR3 residues: CASSPTPQRAAYEQYF. The CDR3 nucleotides read TGTGCCAGCAGCCCTACACCCCAGAGGGCAGCCTACGAGCAGTACTTC.

This clone was detected only once. The rearrangement links TRBV7-2 to TRBJ2-7, with 9 nucleotides matching TRBD1. The CDR3 contains 13 residues. Germline CDR1 SGHTA, CDR2 FQGNSA. The J segment lost 4 bases and the V segment lost 5 bases, leaving 3 bases of the junction unmatched. The CDR3 sequence is CASSRQGGYEQYF. The CDR3 nucleotides read TGTGCCAGCAGCCGACAGGGGGGGTACGAGCAGTACTTC.

With respect to this clone: The sample carries other DNA sequences with the same CDR3. The chain employs TRBV9 and TRBJ2-1; D uncertain. There are 13 residues in the CDR3. V was cut by 0 bases and J by 4 bases, with 5 bases left in between. From germline, CDR1 is SGDLS and CDR2 YYNGEE. CDR3 sequence: CASSVASYNEQFF. The CDR3, as DNA: TGTGCCAGCAGCGTAGCTTCTTACAATGAGCAGTTCTTC.

The V and J genes are TRBV9 and TRBJ1-2; TRBD1 matches 7 bases. CDR1 is SGDLS, CDR2 YYNGEE, per germline. The CDR3 is made up of 13 amino acids. J gave up 8 bases and V 2 bases, and 6 bases lay outside the gene matches. The DNA of the CDR3 is TGTGCCAGCAGCGTTGACAGGGCTCAAGGCTACACCTTC. This encodes CASSVDRAQGYTF.

CDR3 in DNA: TGTGCCAGCTCAGCCGACAGCTACGAGCAGTACTTC. It codes for CASSADSYEQYF. The gene calls are TRBV18 and TRBJ2-7, with D perhaps TRBD1 (5 bases). The CDR3 sequence is 12 residues long. CDR1 is KGHSH and CDR2 is LQKENI in the germline V gene. V lost 5 bases and J lost 3, with 8 bases in between. The variable domain in full, completed from reference TRBV18 and TRBJ2-7, reads NAGVMQNPRHLVRRRGQEARLRCSPMKGHSHVYWYRQLPEEGLKFMVYLQKENIIDESGMPKERFSAEFPKEGPSILRIQQVVRGDSAAYFCASSADSYEQYFGPGTRLTVT.

This clone was seen just once. The J gene is TRBJ1-1, the V gene TRBV7-8, with D perhaps TRBD1 (6 bases). Trimming left V 2 bases short and J 5 bases short, with 12 bases between. The CDR3 runs 14 residues. CDR1 is SGHVS, CDR2 FQNEAQ, per germline. The CDR3 loop reads CASSLQGRRTEAFF. Here the CDR3 DNA reads TGTGCCAGCAGCTTACAGGGGCGGAGGACTGAAGCTTTCTTT.

The gene calls are TRBV11-2 and TRBJ1-6, with D possibly TRBD1 on 5 matching bases. The germline V and J ends were trimmed by 0 bases and 10 bases, with 16 bases remaining between them. CDR1 is SGHAT and CDR2 is FQNNGV in the germline V gene. This CDR3 comprises 16 residues. CDR3 DNA: TGTGCCAGCAGCTTAGAGTACCAGGGTCGATTATCACCCCTCCACTTT. Translating gives CASSLEYQGRLSPLHF.

This clone occurred once. The V gene is TRBV19, the J gene TRBJ1-2; tentatively, D is TRBD1 (5 bases). Trimming took off 7 bases at V and 6 bases at J, with 18 bases between the two ends. Germline V lookup: CDR1 LNHDA, CDR2 SQIVND (reference sequence). This CDR3 region has 14 residues. CDR3 loop: CASNGLGGENGYTF. Written as DNA, the CDR3 is TGTGCCAGTAACGGCTTGGGAGGGGAAAATGGCTACACCTTC.

V usage is TRBV10-1 and J usage is TRBJ2-1, with a tentative D call TRBD1 (6 bases). There are 14 residues in the CDR3. Trimming stripped 3 bases from V and 1 base from J, with 7 bases between. CDR1 is WNHNN, CDR2 SYGVQD, per germline (reference sequence). The CDR3 nucleotides are TGCGCCAGCAGTGACAGGGGTTCCTACAATGAGCAGTTCTTC. As protein: CASSDRGSYNEQFF.

This clone showed up many times. V usage is TRBV18 and J usage is TRBJ1-4; D call uncertain. This CDR3 has 15 amino acids. CDR1 is KGHSH, CDR2 LQKENI, per germline. The V gene lost 6 bases and the J gene lost 0 bases, with 11 bases spanning the gap. For the CDR3, the DNA is TGTGCCAGCTCCCGCCTAGGTGCAACTAATGAAAAACTGTTTTTT. Amino acids: CASSRLGATNEKLFF.

The chain employs TRBV9 and TRBJ1-1; D might be TRBD1 (5 bases). The CDR3 sequence is 15 residues long. The germline V gene has CDR1 SGDLS and CDR2 YYNGEE. Trimming took 0 bases from V and 1 from J, leaving 10 bases between them. CDR3 in amino acids: CASSVEGWGNTEAFF. DNA for the CDR3: TGTGCCAGCAGCGTAGAGGGGTGGGGGAACACTGAAGCTTTCTTT.

The gene calls are TRBV11-3 and TRBJ2-2; D may be TRBD1 (6 bases). Per the germline V gene, CDR1 is SGHNT and CDR2 is YENEEA. CDR3 length: 15 amino acids. Between the trimmed V and J ends, which lost 5 bases and 2 bases, there was a span of 12 bases. As DNA, the CDR3 is TGTGCCAGCAGCCCCGGGACACATAACACCGGGGAGCTGTTTTTT. As protein: CASSPGTHNTGELFF.